This T cell receptor (beta chain) was captured by sequencing in a study of T cell responses to AZD1222 COVID-19 vaccine. Whole-study context: Both about-4-week and about-12-week second-dose recipients were combined. The study, taken as a whole, reports: Baseline seropositivity characterized only six AZD1222 recipients. Clonal diversity may have been underestimated, and the donors were mostly white British, with more females than males. Following two doses of AZD1222, Spike-specific TCR breadth and depth rose.

On this clone itself: The antigen remains undetermined.

The data were produced by immunoSEQ multiplex PCR, yet TCRdb's version contains in-frame clones alone and is incomplete. In the table there are roughly 160,000 clones, 80% to 90% of which are singletons. Trimming left V 7 bases short and J 2 bases short, with 16 bases between. The CDR3 is made up of 15 amino acids. Germline CDR1 reads SEHNR; CDR2 reads FQNEAQ (reference sequence). The receptor comes from an adult in good health. The chain employs TRBV7-9 and TRBJ2-3; D is possibly TRBD1 (6 bases). Sequenced here: peripheral blood, sampled on day 0 of AZD1222 vaccination. CDR3 protein: CASTPDRILTDTQYF. CDR3 DNA sequence: TGTGCCAGCACCCCTGACAGGATCCTCACAGATACGCAGTATTTT. The variable domain in full, with the rest retrieved from reference TRBV7-9 and TRBJ2-3, is DTGVSQNPRHKITKRGQNVTFRCDPISEHNRLYWYRQTLGQGPEFLTYFQNEAQLEKSRLLSDRFSAERPKGSFSTLEIQRTEQGDSAMYLCASTPDRILTDTQYFGPGTRLTVL.